These T cell receptor beta chains were read from a single sample in a study of metastatic and nonmetastatic thyroid tumors. Using MiXCR, TCRdb re-called clones from the PCR reads. The sample has fewer than 25,000 clones, around 21% seen once. The sample was blood. The receptor set was obtained from a male donor with papillary thyroid cancer or a benign thyroid nodule (not recorded which). Some clones in this sample may be carry-over from other donors' samples. The CDR3 runs from the conserved cysteine through the conserved F or W. A D gene is named only where the DNA matches it firmly. Expanded clones get a size class; other rows say once, few or many, or leave the size out.

NA | TRBJ2-7 | TRBV14 | many | CASSHNAYEQYF | TGTGCCAGCAGCCATAATGCCTACGAGCAGTACTTC
TRBD2 | TRBJ2-7 | TRBV5-1 | NA | CASSKGLAAYEQYF | TGCGCCAGCAGCAAGGGACTAGCGGCGTACGAGCAGTACTTC
NA | TRBJ2-7 | TRBV5-1 | medium-sized | CASSLRASSYEQYF | TGCGCCAGCAGCTTGAGGGCGAGCTCCTACGAGCAGTACTTC
NA | TRBJ2-5 | TRBV5-1 | many | CASSPRGQETQYF | TGCGCCAGCAGCCCCAGAGGGCAAGAGACCCAGTACTTC
NA | TRBJ1-6 | TRBV7-2 | NA | CASSFKLTGDSPLHF | TGTGCCAGCAGCTTCAAATTGACGGGTGATTCACCCCTCCACTTT
TRBD1 | TRBJ1-2 | TRBV20-1 | NA | CSASHRGSNYGYTF | TGCAGTGCTAGCCACAGGGGAAGTAACTATGGCTACACCTTC
TRBD1 | TRBJ2-5 | TRBV5-4 | once | CASSLRDRAETQYF | TGTGCCAGCAGCTTGCGGGACAGGGCAGAGACCCAGTACTTC
NA | TRBJ1-1 | TRBV4-1 | NA | CASSQGKGSNRMKTEAFF | TGCGCCAGCAGCCAAGGGAAAGGTTCTAACAGAATGAAAACTGAAGCTTTCTTT
TRBD2 | TRBJ2-1 | TRBV3-1 | many | CASSQRTAVTSGRAANEQFF | TGTGCCAGCAGCCAGAGGACGGCGGTAACTAGCGGGAGGGCCGCCAATGAGCAGTTCTTC
TRBD2 | TRBJ2-5 | TRBV6-1 | medium-sized | CASSEGLARETQYF | TGTGCCAGCAGTGAGGGACTAGCTAGAGAGACCCAGTACTTC
NA | TRBJ1-1 | TRBV7-2 | medium-sized | CASSLTQGTGNTEAFF | TGTGCCAGCAGTCTAACCCAGGGGACCGGGAACACTGAAGCTTTCTTT
NA | TRBJ2-5 | TRBV9 | many | CASSAQDYQETQYF | TGTGCCAGCAGCGCTCAGGACTACCAAGAGACCCAGTACTTC
TRBD2 | TRBJ2-2 | TRBV11-2 | many | CASSLPPTSGGELFF | TGTGCCAGCAGCTTACCCCCGACTAGCGGCGGGGAGCTGTTTTTT
NA | TRBJ2-7 | TRBV9 | many | CASSDGWTWGYEQYF | TGTGCCAGCAGCGACGGCTGGACATGGGGATACGAGCAGTACTTC
NA | TRBJ1-1 | TRBV27 | few | CASRSRRNTEAFF | TGTGCCAGCAGAAGTAGAAGGAACACTGAAGCTTTCTTT
NA | TRBJ2-2 | TRBV7-2 | few | CASSLKFGELFF | TGTGCCAGCAGCTTAAAGTTTGGGGAGCTGTTTTTT
NA | TRBJ2-2 | TRBV2 | many | CASSGPDQPGELFF | TGTGCCAGCAGTGGGCCCGACCAGCCCGGGGAGCTGTTTTTT
NA | TRBJ2-5 | TRBV7-9 | few | CASSLALGGGETQYF | TGTGCCAGCAGCTTAGCTTTAGGAGGGGGAGAGACCCAGTACTTC
NA | TRBJ2-7 | TRBV4-1 | many | CASSPLQSGPKTYEQYF | TGCGCCAGCAGCCCCCTACAAAGTGGGCCTAAAACTTACGAGCAGTACTTC
TRBD2 | TRBJ2-1 | TRBV29-1 | many | CSVAGVAGGKVAQFF | TGCAGCGTCGCCGGGGTGGCGGGAGGGAAGGTTGCGCAGTTCTTC
NA | TRBJ2-1 | TRBV3-1 | many | CASSQDLGSYEQFF | TGTGCCAGCAGCCAAGATTTAGGCTCGTATGAGCAGTTCTTC
NA | TRBJ2-6 | TRBV12-3/TRBV12-4 | many | CASSWAGSGANVLTF | TGTGCCAGCAGTTGGGCGGGTTCTGGGGCCAACGTCCTGACTTTC
NA | TRBJ2-3 | TRBV6-4 | many | CASSENGTSLIDTQYF | TGTGCCAGCAGTGAGAATGGGACTTCCCTCATAGATACGCAGTATTTT
NA | TRBJ1-1 | TRBV27 | few | CASRPMGAGKLNTEAFF | TGTGCCAGCAGACCTATGGGCGCGGGAAAACTGAACACTGAAGCTTTCTTT
NA | TRBJ1-1 | TRBV4-1 | many | CASSRGVDGNTEAFF | TGCGCCAGCAGCCGAGGGGTTGATGGCAACACTGAAGCTTTCTTT
TRBD1 | TRBJ1-5 | TRBV30 | NA | CAWSTGTANQPQHF | TGTGCCTGGAGTACCGGGACAGCAAATCAGCCCCAGCATTTT
TRBD2 | TRBJ2-7 | TRBV10-3 | few | CAISDRIAGGPNERYF | TGTGCCATCAGTGATAGGATAGCGGGAGGGCCTAATGAGCGGTACTTC
NA | TRBJ1-5 | TRBV6-1 | few | CASSPNDSPSNQPQHF | TGTGCCAGCAGTCCCAACGACTCCCCTAGCAATCAGCCCCAGCATTTT
NA | TRBJ2-7 | TRBV18 | medium-sized | CASSRERGIDEQYF | TGTGCCAGCTCTCGAGAAAGGGGGATTGACGAGCAGTACTTC
NA | TRBJ2-7 | TRBV27 | few | CASSFGVPYEQYF | TGTGCCAGCAGTTTTGGGGTCCCCTACGAGCAGTACTTC
NA | TRBJ2-1 | TRBV11-1 | NA | CASRSDTGTGHGNEQFF | TGTGCCAGCAGATCCGACACCGGGACTGGACATGGGAATGAGCAGTTCTTC
NA | TRBJ1-1 | TRBV3-1 | many | CASSSRGRYTGAFF | TGTGCCAGCAGCTCCCGGGGCAGGTACACTGGGGCTTTCTTT
TRBD2 | TRBJ2-4 | TRBV6-5 | many | CASSYSAGLAGEGLVKNIQYF | TGTGCCAGCAGTTACTCCGCTGGACTAGCGGGAGAGGGGCTTGTCAAAAACATTCAGTACTTC
NA | TRBJ2-3 | TRBV20-1 | NA | CSARDWERAHTDTQYF | TGCAGTGCTAGAGATTGGGAGCGGGCACACACAGATACGCAGTATTTT
NA | TRBJ1-6 | TRBV27 | NA | CASRRQRCESPLHF | TGTGCCAGCAGGCGACAGAGATGTGAATCACCCCTCCACTTT
TRBD1 | TRBJ2-2 | TRBV7-2 | many | CASSDRATTGELFF | TGTGCCAGCAGTGACAGGGCGACGACCGGGGAGCTGTTTTTT
NA | TRBJ1-5 | TRBV28 | NA | CASSLVGYQPQHF | TGTGCCAGCAGTTTAGTGGGTTATCAGCCCCAGCATTTT
NA | TRBJ2-7 | TRBV6-5 | medium-sized | CASSYSVSGEQYF | TGTGCCAGCAGTTACTCAGTCTCGGGAGAGCAGTACTTC
TRBD1 | TRBJ1-2 | TRBV20-1 | NA | CSARDLLWTGVVGYTF | TGCAGTGCTAGAGACCTACTCTGGACAGGGGTCGTAGGCTACACCTTC
TRBD1 | TRBJ1-6 | TRBV28 | few | CASIFPPRTGGNSPLHF | TGTGCCAGCATCTTTCCCCCCAGGACAGGGGGTAATTCACCCCTCCACTTT
NA | TRBJ2-3 | TRBV6-1 | NA | CASSDRSAITDTQYF | TGTGCCAGCAGTGACCGATCGGCGATCACAGATACGCAGTATTTT
NA | TRBJ1-2 | TRBV3-1 | many | CASSQEKDNYGYTF | TGTGCCAGCAGCCAAGAAAAAGATAACTATGGCTACACCTTC
TRBD2 | TRBJ2-1 | TRBV4-2 | NA | CASIPGGTSQDNEQFF | TGTGCCAGCATCCCGGGAGGGACTAGTCAGGACAATGAGCAGTTCTTC
TRBD1 | TRBJ2-7 | TRBV12-5 | medium-sized | CASGFGTGSYEQYF | TGTGCTAGTGGTTTCGGGACAGGGAGTTACGAGCAGTACTTC
NA | TRBJ2-6 | TRBV3-1 | NA | CASSLVVSGANVLTF | TGTGCCAGCAGCTTAGTAGTCTCTGGGGCCAACGTCCTGACTTTC
NA | TRBJ2-5 | TRBV4-1 | many | CASSQEWERQETQYF | TGCGCCAGCAGCCAAGAATGGGAGCGTCAGGAGACCCAGTACTTC
TRBD1 | TRBJ1-4 | TRBV6-1 | few | CASSEGGGGGEKLFF | TGTGCCAGCAGTGAAGGGGGAGGGGGCGGTGAAAAACTGTTTTTT
TRBD1 | TRBJ1-5 | TRBV20-1 | NA | CSASDRVGGQPQHF | TGCAGTGCCTCCGACAGGGTAGGTGGTCAGCCCCAGCATTTT
NA | TRBJ1-2 | TRBV6-5 | many | CASSYSGASPLYGYTF | TGTGCCAGCAGTTACTCTGGCGCATCACCCCTCTATGGCTACACCTTC
NA | TRBJ2-1 | TRBV11-2 | NA | CASSAQLSAHFF | TGTGCCAGCAGCGCCCAACTATCGGCGCATTTCTTC
NA | TRBJ2-5 | TRBV11-2 | many | CASSYSTGEGETQYF | TGTGCCAGCAGCTACTCTACAGGGGAGGGGGAGACCCAGTACTTC
NA | TRBJ1-1 | TRBV20-1 | NA | CSASYATEAFF | TGCAGTGCTAGTTACGCCACTGAAGCTTTCTTT